Shown below are 5 T cell receptor beta chains from a single sample sequenced in a study of blood T cell repertoires in COVID-19. Some clones are missing from TCRdb's copy, which holds only in-frame ones; the method was immunoSEQ multiplex PCR. Of roughly 340,000 clones listed, around 89% are singletons. The specimen was PBMCs or T cells enriched from blood (not recorded which). These receptors all come from a man aged 18 to 30 who had recovered from COVID-19.

The gene calls are TRBV6-5 and TRBJ1-1; 9 bases are a match to TRBD1. Germline V lookup: CDR1 MNHEY, CDR2 SVGAGI. V shed 6 bases and J 5 bases; nucleotides not matched to a gene: 7. The CDR3 consists of 14 residues. The CDR3 bases are TGTGCCAGCAGAGCCGGGACAGGGTGGACTGAAGCTTTCTTT. Residues: CASRAGTGWTEAFF.

V usage is TRBV2 and J usage is TRBJ2-7, with 9 bases lining up with TRBD1. CDR1 and CDR2 (germline): SNHLY, FYNNEI. J lost 2 bases, V lost 8 bases, and 16 bases had no gene match. This CDR3 has 17 amino acids. Here the CDR3 DNA reads TGTGCCAGCTGGGACAGGGTTTATTCTCCATCCGCCTACGAGCAGTACTTC. This codes for CASWDRVYSPSAYEQYF.

The rearrangement joins TRBV11-2 to TRBJ2-7; no clear D. Trimming removed 0 bases at V and 4 bases at J, with 13 bases between. Germline assignment: CDR1 SGHAT and CDR2 FQNNGV. The CDR3 has 15 residues. CDR3 residues: CASSLDTFYRYEQYF. CDR3 sequence (DNA): TGTGCCAGCAGCTTAGATACATTTTATCGTTACGAGCAGTACTTC.

The chain carries TRBV5-8 and TRBJ2-2; 8 bases line up with TRBD1. This CDR3 has 16 residues. The ends lost 1 base at V and 3 bases at J; junction bases unmatched: 5. The germline V gene has CDR1 SGHTS and CDR2 YDEGEE. The CDR3 spells CASSLRAGGYTGELFF. The CDR3 DNA follows: TGTGCCAGCAGCTTGCGGGCAGGGGGCTACACCGGGGAGCTGTTTTTT.

This chain links TRBV28 with TRBJ1-5; D perhaps matches TRBD1 (6 bases). CDR3 length: 14 amino acids. Trimming left V 0 bases short and J 4 bases short, with 7 bases between. Germline values: CDR1 MDHEN, CDR2 SYDVKM. CDR3 sequence (DNA): TGTGCCAGCAGTTTATGGGACAGAAATCAGCCCCAGCATTTT. Encoded protein: CASSLWDRNQPQHF.